These 23 T cell receptor beta chains share one sample of origin, sequenced in a study of shared clonotypes between healthy human individuals. Cells designated naive CD8 were CD45RO-negative and were positively selected for CCR7, with terminally differentiated effector memory CD45RA+ cells excluded. Clones were sequenced by immunoSEQ multiplex PCR, and TCRdb holds only the in-frame ones, with some missing. The sample holds about 820,000 clones, approximately 92% seen once. Sequenced input: naive CD8+ T cells sorted from blood. These receptors were collected from a man between 25 and 39 years old in good health.

As to this clone: Other DNA sequences of this sample code for an identical CDR3. The gene calls are TRBV27 and TRBJ2-5; TRBD2 is a possible D gene (6 bases). The ends were cut back, 1 base at V and 4 bases at J, with 10 bases in the middle. The CDR3 has 14 amino acids. Germline CDR1 is MNHEY and CDR2 is SMNVEV (reference sequence). CDR3 region: CASSLLGGGETQYF. In nucleotides, the CDR3 is TGTGCCAGCAGTTTATTGGGGGGAGGAGAGACCCAGTACTTC.

The count of this clone is one. The J gene is TRBJ1-1, the V gene TRBV4-1; the D is unclear. This CDR3 region has 15 residues. The germline V and J ends were trimmed by 3 bases and 5 bases, with 16 bases remaining between them. The germline gives CDR1 MGHRA, CDR2 YSYEKL. CDR3 region: CASSHPEGLGTEAFF. The CDR3, as DNA: TGCGCCAGCAGCCATCCGGAGGGTCTAGGGACTGAAGCTTTCTTT.

This chain links TRBV25-1 with TRBJ2-7; no clear D gene. CDR3 size: 14 residues. Germline V lookup: CDR1 MGHDK, CDR2 SYGVNS. Trimming cost V 7 bases and J 7 bases, with 20 bases left between them. This CDR3 is CASTGPDQLFEQYF. The CDR3 nucleotides are TGTGCCAGCACGGGTCCCGATCAGCTCTTTGAGCAGTACTTC.

The V gene is TRBV9, the J gene TRBJ2-1; 8 bases align to TRBD2. Germline V gene lookup returns CDR1 SGDLS and CDR2 YYNGEE. The V segment lost 6 bases and the J segment 1 base; nucleotides outside the gene matches: 6. The CDR3 consists of 15 residues. The DNA for the CDR3 is TGTGCCAGCAACGAAGCGGGAGAATCCTACAATGAGCAGTTCTTC. It translates to CASNEAGESYNEQFF.

The chain has TRBV27 and TRBJ2-7, with 8 bases fitting TRBD2. Trimming cost V 6 bases and J 5 bases; bases outside gene matches: 6. The CDR3 is 13 residues long. Germline-derived CDR1 and CDR2 are MNHEY and SMNVEV (reference sequence). Written as DNA, the CDR3 is TGTGCCAGCAGCACGCGACTAGCGCACGAGCAGTACTTC. Residues: CASSTRLAHEQYF.

CDR3: CASSPIGGDNNEQFF. The CDR3 DNA sequence: TGTGCCAGCAGCCCTATCGGGGGAGACAACAATGAGCAGTTCTTC. The V gene is TRBV7-9, the J gene TRBJ2-1; D is possibly TRBD2 (6 bases). CDR1 SEHNR and CDR2 FQNEAQ come from the germline V gene (reference sequence). This CDR3 spans 15 amino acids. Trimming cost V 5 bases and J 5 bases, with 16 bases left between them.

This chain uses TRBV28 with TRBJ1-1, with a weak D call TRBD1 (6 bases). Germline V CDR1 and CDR2: MDHEN, SYDVKM. V lost 6 bases, J lost 0 bases, and 17 bases lay in between. The CDR3 runs to 16 residues. DNA for the CDR3: TGTGCCAGCAGGGGATGGGGGGCAAGGATGAACACTGAAGCTTTCTTT. This sequence encodes CASRGWGARMNTEAFF.

This clone was observed a single time. The chain couples TRBV27 to TRBJ1-1; no clear D. The germline CDR1 and CDR2 sequences are MNHEY and SMNVEV (reference sequence). V was shortened by 6 bases and J by 4 bases, with 15 bases between the two germline ends. The CDR3 has 14 residues. Here the CDR3 DNA reads TGTGCCAGCAGGGGCTTAGAAGGGTTCACTGAAGCTTTCTTT. Translated, it gives CASRGLEGFTEAFF.

The V call is TRBV4-3, the J call TRBJ2-1; TRBD2 aligns across 9 bases. The germline V gene has CDR1 LGHNA and CDR2 YSLEER. CDR3 length equals 15 residues. V lost 4 bases and J lost 5; bases outside the gene matches: 6. The CDR3 sequence: CASSLGLASHNEQFF. CDR3 nucleotides: TGCGCCAGCAGCCTAGGACTAGCGAGCCACAATGAGCAGTTCTTC.

The chain employs TRBV27 and TRBJ2-7; 11 bases match TRBD2. V trimming: 5 bases; J trimming: 7 bases; junction bases outside the gene matches: 19. The length of the CDR3 is 18 residues. Germline CDR1 MNHEY, CDR2 SMNVEV (reference sequence). CDR3 sequence: CASSLANLVAGGDREQYF. In DNA form, the CDR3 reads TGTGCCAGCAGTCTCGCCAATCTAGTAGCGGGAGGGGATCGAGAGCAGTACTTC.

The chain links TRBV11-2 to TRBJ2-2, with 7 bases identical to TRBD1. Germline V gene sequence: CDR1 SGHAT, CDR2 FQNNGV. The CDR3 totals 17 residues. V gave up 5 bases and J gave up 0 bases; unmatched junction bases: 9. CDR3 coding DNA: TGTGCCAGCAGCGCTCCCTCAACAGGGGCGAACACCGGGGAGCTGTTTTTT. Encoded protein: CASSAPSTGANTGELFF. Full variable domain (remainder filled in from reference TRBV11-2 and TRBJ2-2): EAGVAQSPRYKIIEKRQSVAFWCNPISGHATLYWYQQILGQGPKLLIQFQNNGVVDDSQLPKDRFSAERLKGVDSTLKIQPAKLEDSAVYLCASSAPSTGANTGELFFGEGSRLTVL.

This clone came up a few times. This chain links TRBV29-1 with TRBJ1-2; 7 bases are shared with TRBD1. CDR3 length: 16 amino acids. Germline V gives CDR1 SQVTM, CDR2 ANQGSEA. V shed 7 bases, J shed 0 bases, and the junction held 14 bases outside the gene matches. The CDR3 sequence is CSEAPFPGQTNYGYTF. CDR3 DNA sequence: TGCAGCGAAGCCCCCTTTCCGGGACAGACTAACTATGGCTACACCTTC.

This clone has just one count. J is TRBJ2-4 and V is TRBV5-6; D is perhaps TRBD1 or TRBD2 (5 bases each). The germline V gene has CDR1 SGHDT and CDR2 YYEEEE. The CDR3 extends over 16 amino acids. V lost 3 bases and J 0 bases, leaving 13 bases between the germline ends. CDR3: CASSYGTEIAKNIQYF. As DNA, the CDR3 is TGTGCCAGCAGCTACGGGACCGAGATAGCCAAAAACATTCAGTACTTC.

This chain joins TRBV9 and TRBJ2-7; 9 bases are shared with TRBD1. The germline CDR1 and CDR2 sequences are SGDLS and YYNGEE. The CDR3 runs 14 residues. V lost 1 base, J lost 5 bases, and 4 bases stayed unmatched. As DNA, the CDR3 is TGTGCCAGCAGCGTAAGGGACAGGGACCACGAGCAGTACTTC. Translating gives CASSVRDRDHEQYF.

The V and J genes are TRBV9 and TRBJ2-1; D unresolved. The CDR3 contains 16 residues. In germline, CDR1 is SGDLS, CDR2 YYNGEE. V gave up 0 bases and J gave up 8 bases, with 18 bases separating them. CDR3 nucleotides: TGTGCCAGCAGCGTAGAAGGTTCTGGTCAGATATATGAGCAGTTCTTC. Its translation: CASSVEGSGQIYEQFF.

The chain carries TRBV27 and TRBJ2-2, with 8 bases identical to TRBD1. Trimming at V came to 5 bases and at J to 4 bases, leaving 3 bases not matched to a gene. Germline CDR1 and CDR2: MNHEY and SMNVEV (reference sequence). The CDR3 is 14 amino acids. CDR3 region: CASSDRGPTGELFF. The DNA for the CDR3 is TGTGCCAGCAGTGACAGGGGACCCACCGGGGAGCTGTTTTTT.

A remark on this clone: Additional DNA sequences in this sample encode the identical CDR3. The chain joins TRBV4-1 to TRBJ2-7, with D unclear. There are 13 residues in the CDR3. Germline CDR1 reads MGHRA; CDR2 reads YSYEKL. V was trimmed by 0 bases and J by 1 base, leaving 4 bases between them. CDR3 in DNA: TGCGCCAGCAGCCAAGACTCGTCCTACGAGCAGTACTTC. Its translation is CASSQDSSYEQYF.

The V and J genes are TRBV27 and TRBJ1-4, with D maybe TRBD1 (5 bases). V was pared by 10 bases and J by 6 bases, with 15 bases between. Germline loops: CDR1 MNHEY, CDR2 SMNVEV (reference sequence). The CDR3 runs to 13 residues. In DNA form, the CDR3 reads TGTGCCATCCGTATGACAGATTATGAAAAACTGTTTTTT. It is translated as CAIRMTDYEKLFF.

The chain couples TRBV6-1 to TRBJ1-1; D is perhaps TRBD1 (6 bases). The CDR3 sequence is 16 residues long. CDR1 and CDR2 from the germline V gene are MNHNS and SASEGT. Trimming shortened V by 3 bases and J by 1 base, and 15 bases separated the two germline ends. The CDR3 sequence: CASSDGRGARNTEAFF. The CDR3 coding sequence is TGTGCCAGCAGTGATGGTAGGGGGGCGAGGAACACTGAAGCTTTCTTT.

V usage is TRBV19 and J usage is TRBJ2-7, with TRBD2 as a possible D gene (5 bases). The CDR3 has 13 amino acids. Germline values: CDR1 LNHDA, CDR2 SQIVND (reference sequence). V was trimmed by 5 bases and J by 5 bases, leaving 13 bases between them. The CDR3 region has the DNA TGTGCCAGTAGTCTCCTTTCCGGGGACGAGCAGTACTTC. This encodes CASSLLSGDEQYF.

The chain recombines TRBV4-2 with TRBJ2-1; TRBD2 matches at 8 bases. Per germline, CDR1 LGHNA and CDR2 YNFKEQ. With 0 bases clipped from V and 8 bases from J, the junction kept 6 bases outside the gene matches. This CDR3 has 15 amino acids. CDR3 sequence: CASSQDAGGGDEQFF. CDR3 nucleotides: TGTGCCAGCAGCCAAGATGCGGGAGGCGGGGATGAGCAGTTCTTC.

V usage is TRBV6-6 and J usage is TRBJ2-7, with 7 bases that match TRBD1. This CDR3 has 14 residues. Trimming cost V 5 bases and J 7 bases; bases outside gene matches: 11. Germline V gives CDR1 MNHNY, CDR2 SVGAGI (reference sequence). CDR3 DNA: TGTGCCAGCAGTAATGAACAGGGGCGCTGGGAGCAGTACTTC. This codes for CASSNEQGRWEQYF.

The rearrangement uses TRBV5-5 and TRBJ1-2; the D is unclear. V was trimmed by 1 base and J by 7 bases, leaving 8 bases between them. This CDR3 has 12 residues. Germline V CDR1 and CDR2: SGHKS, YYEKEE (reference sequence). The CDR3 spells CASSLSGLGYTF. The CDR3 DNA is TGTGCCAGCAGCTTGTCTGGACTTGGCTACACCTTC.